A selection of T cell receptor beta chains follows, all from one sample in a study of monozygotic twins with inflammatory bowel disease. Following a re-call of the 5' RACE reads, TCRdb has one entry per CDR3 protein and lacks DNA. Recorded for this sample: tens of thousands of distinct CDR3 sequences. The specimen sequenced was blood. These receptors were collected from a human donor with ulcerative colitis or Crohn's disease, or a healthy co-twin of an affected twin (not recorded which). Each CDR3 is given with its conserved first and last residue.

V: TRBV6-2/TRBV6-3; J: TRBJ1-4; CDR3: CASSYGPPEFVREKLFF
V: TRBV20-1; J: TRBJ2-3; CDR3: CSAPHPGVGTDTQYF
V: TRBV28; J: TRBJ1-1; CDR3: CASSASVWDSSIEAFF
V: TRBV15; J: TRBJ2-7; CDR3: CATSRSGNRDPSYEQYF
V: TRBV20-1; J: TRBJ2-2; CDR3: CSAESAGGENTGELFF
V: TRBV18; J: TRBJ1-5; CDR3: CASSPANSNQPQHF
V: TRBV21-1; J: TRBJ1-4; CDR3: CASFKAGQSNEKLFF
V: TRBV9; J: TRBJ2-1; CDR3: CASSVEKGGTRVNEQFF
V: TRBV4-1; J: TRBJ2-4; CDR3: CASSHNNLAKNIQYF
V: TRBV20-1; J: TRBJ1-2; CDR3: CSARPGPHPEGYTF
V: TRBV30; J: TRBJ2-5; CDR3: CAWSYSRQETQYF
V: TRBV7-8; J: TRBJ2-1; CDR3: CASSLYPGPGGEQFF
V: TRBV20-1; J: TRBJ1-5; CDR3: CSARDKLSQPQHF